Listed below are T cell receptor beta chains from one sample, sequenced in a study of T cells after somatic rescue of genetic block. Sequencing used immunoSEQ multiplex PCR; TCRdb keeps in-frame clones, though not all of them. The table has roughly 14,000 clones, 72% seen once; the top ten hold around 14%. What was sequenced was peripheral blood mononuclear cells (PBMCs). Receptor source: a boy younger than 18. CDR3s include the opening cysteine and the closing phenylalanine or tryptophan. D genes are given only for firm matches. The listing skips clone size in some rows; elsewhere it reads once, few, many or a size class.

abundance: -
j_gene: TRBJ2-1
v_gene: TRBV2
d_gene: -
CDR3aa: CASNGGTGSLLNEQFF
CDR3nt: TGTGCCAGCAATGGAGGGACCGGGTCCTTGCTAAATGAGCAGTTCTTC

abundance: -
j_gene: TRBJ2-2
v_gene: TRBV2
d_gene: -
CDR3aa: CASFRTLTGELFF
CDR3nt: TGTGCCAGCTTCCGGACGCTCACCGGGGAGCTGTTTTTT

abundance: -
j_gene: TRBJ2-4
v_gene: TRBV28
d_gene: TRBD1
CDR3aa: CASSYRGQPKNIQYF
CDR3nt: TGTGCCAGCAGTTACCGGGGACAGCCTAAAAACATTCAGTACTTC

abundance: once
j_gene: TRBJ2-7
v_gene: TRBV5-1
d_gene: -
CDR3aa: CAGSPLGPIREQYF
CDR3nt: TGCGCCGGCAGCCCCTTAGGCCCGATAAGGGAGCAGTACTTC

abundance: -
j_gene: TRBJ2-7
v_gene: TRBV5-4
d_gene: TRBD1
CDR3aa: CASSLPGQGAYEQYF
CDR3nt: TGTGCCAGCAGTTTGCCGGGACAGGGTGCCTACGAGCAGTACTTC

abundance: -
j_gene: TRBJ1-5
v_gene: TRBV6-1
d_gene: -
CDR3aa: CASSSPGREPQHF
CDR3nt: TGTGCCAGCAGTTCTCCAGGCCGGGAGCCCCAGCATTTT

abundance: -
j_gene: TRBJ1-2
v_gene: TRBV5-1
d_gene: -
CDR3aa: CASSLDLGRGGYTF
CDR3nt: TGCGCCAGCAGCTTGGATCTGGGGCGGGGTGGCTACACCTTC

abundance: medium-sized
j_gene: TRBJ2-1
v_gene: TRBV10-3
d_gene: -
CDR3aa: CAISESMAPPYNEQFF
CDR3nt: TGTGCCATCAGTGAGTCAATGGCTCCACCTTACAATGAGCAGTTCTTC

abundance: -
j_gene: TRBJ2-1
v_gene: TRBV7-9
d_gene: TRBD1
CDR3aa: CASSTPDRASRDEQFF
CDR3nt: TGTGCCAGCAGCACACCGGACAGGGCCTCTAGGGATGAGCAGTTCTTC

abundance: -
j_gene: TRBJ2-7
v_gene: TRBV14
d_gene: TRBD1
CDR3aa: CASSHRGPKPYEQYF
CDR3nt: TGTGCCAGCAGCCACAGGGGGCCAAAGCCCTACGAGCAGTACTTC

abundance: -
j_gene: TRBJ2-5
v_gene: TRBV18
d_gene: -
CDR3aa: CASSPPSKGETQYF
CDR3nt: TGTGCCAGCTCACCACCGAGCAAAGGAGAGACCCAGTACTTC

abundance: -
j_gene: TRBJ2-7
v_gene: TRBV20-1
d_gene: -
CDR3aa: CSASFVYEQYF
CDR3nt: TGCAGTGCTAGTTTCGTCTACGAGCAGTACTTC

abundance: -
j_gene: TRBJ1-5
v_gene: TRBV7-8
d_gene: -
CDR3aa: CASSLVRSNQPQHF
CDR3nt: TGTGCCAGCAGCTTAGTTCGAAGCAATCAGCCCCAGCATTTT

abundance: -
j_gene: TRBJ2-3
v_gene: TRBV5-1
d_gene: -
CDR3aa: CASSLAHSTDTQYF
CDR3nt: TGCGCCAGCAGCTTGGCTCATAGCACAGATACGCAGTATTTT

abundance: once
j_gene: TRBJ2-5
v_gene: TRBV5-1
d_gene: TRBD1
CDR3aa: CASSLVTGSGQETQYF
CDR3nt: TGCGCCAGCAGCTTGGTGACAGGGTCGGGCCAAGAGACCCAGTACTTC

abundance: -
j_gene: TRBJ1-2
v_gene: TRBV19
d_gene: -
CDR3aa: CASSIGGLLPYGYTF
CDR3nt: TGTGCCAGTAGTATTGGGGGTCTGTTACCATATGGCTACACCTTC